Shown below are 20 T cell receptor beta chains from a single sample sequenced in a study of blood T cell repertoires in COVID-19. The assay was immunoSEQ multiplex PCR, and TCRdb's table has in-frame clones only and misses some. The table shows 150,000 or so clones, with 70% to 85% occurring only once. The sample taken for sequencing was peripheral blood. These receptors were taken from a woman aged 40 to 49 with COVID-19, enrolled during active disease.

This sequence joins TRBV25-1 and TRBJ1-2; TRBD1 matches at 7 bases. This CDR3 spans 13 amino acids. Germline V lookup: CDR1 MGHDK, CDR2 SYGVNS. V was pared by 6 bases and J by 6 bases, with 7 bases of the junction left unmatched. CDR3 nucleotide sequence: TGTGCCAGCAGGAGGACAGGCGTGAATGGCTACACCTTC. Its translation is CASRRTGVNGYTF.

The chain uses TRBV28 and TRBJ2-3, with 9 nucleotides matching TRBD2. After removal of 6 bases from V and 2 bases from J, the junction contained 9 bases not matched to a gene. The CDR3 runs 16 residues. The germline gives CDR1 MDHEN, CDR2 SYDVKM. The CDR3, as DNA: TGTGCCAGCAGCTCCGCGGCTAGCGGGATCACAGATACGCAGTATTTT. This encodes CASSSAASGITDTQYF.

CDR3: CASSEDRAYEQYV. Written as DNA, the CDR3 is TGTGCCAGCAGTGAGGACAGGGCCTACGAGCAGTACGTC. V gene TRBV6-1 combines with J gene TRBJ2-7; 8 nucleotides align to TRBD1. CDR1 and CDR2 (germline): MNHNS, SASEGT. This CDR3 has 13 amino acids. Losses at the gene ends were 3 bases for V and 2 bases for J; bases not matched to a gene: 0.

The V and J genes are TRBV30 and TRBJ1-4; the match to TRBD1 covers 9 bases. V gave up 0 bases and J gave up 7 bases; unmatched junction bases: 0. Germline values: CDR1 GTSNPN, CDR2 SVGIG (reference sequence). The CDR3 has 13 residues. The CDR3 sequence: CAWSVQGAEKLFF. CDR3 DNA sequence: TGTGCCTGGAGTGTACAGGGGGCTGAAAAACTGTTTTTT.

This chain uses TRBV27 with TRBJ1-5; the match to TRBD1 covers 8 bases. The CDR3 contains 15 residues. V shed 5 bases, J shed 2 bases, and the junction held 5 bases outside the gene matches. Germline V gene sequence: CDR1 MNHEY, CDR2 SMNVEV (reference sequence). DNA of the CDR3: TGTGCCAGCAGTGTGGACAGGGCGGGCAATCAGCCCCAGCATTTT. This encodes CASSVDRAGNQPQHF.

This clone was picked up one time. Different DNA sequences within this sample yield the same CDR3. This chain links TRBV11-2 with TRBJ2-7; a weak D match, TRBD2 (6 bases). There are 14 residues in the CDR3. From germline, CDR1 is SGHAT and CDR2 FQNNGV. The germline V and J ends were trimmed by 5 bases and 0 bases, with 11 bases remaining between them. CDR3 residues: CASSLSGSSYEQYF. The CDR3 DNA sequence: TGTGCCAGCAGCCTAAGCGGGTCCTCCTACGAGCAGTACTTC.

This clone turned up a few times. The chain links TRBV4-1 to TRBJ2-1; 10 bases are a match to TRBD2. V lost 5 bases to trimming and J lost 2 bases; unmatched junction nucleotides: 3. The CDR3 is 15 amino acids. Germline V gene lookup returns CDR1 MGHRA and CDR2 YSYEKL. CDR3 coding DNA: TGCGCCAGCAGCAAAAGCGGGGGGGCCTACAATGAGCAGTTCTTC. This translates into CASSKSGGAYNEQFF.

Comment on this clone: Other DNA sequences from this sample encode an identical CDR3 as well. The chain employs TRBV10-3 and TRBJ1-1; no clear D gene. Germline V gene data show CDR1 as ENHRY and CDR2 as SYGVKD. The V and J ends lost 3 bases and 0 bases respectively, with 5 bases between them. This CDR3 region has 13 residues. The CDR3 loop reads CAISDRVNTEAFF. Here the CDR3 DNA reads TGTGCCATCAGTGATCGGGTGAACACTGAAGCTTTCTTT.

The chain recombines TRBV6-5 with TRBJ1-1; the D is unclear. CDR1 MNHEY and CDR2 SVGAGI come from the germline V gene. The CDR3 runs to 12 residues. Trimming shortened V by 6 bases and J by 1 base, and 6 bases separated the two germline ends. The CDR3 here is CASSLPNTEAFF. As DNA, the CDR3 is TGTGCCAGCAGCCTACCGAACACTGAAGCTTTCTTT.

The chain carries TRBV7-3 and TRBJ1-1, with TRBD1 as a possible D gene (5 bases). Germline CDR1 reads SGHTA; CDR2 reads FQGTGA. V was cut by 0 bases and J by 0 bases, with 32 bases left in between. This CDR3 is 23 amino acids long. CDR3: CASSLTSLTGYGSGRRLNTEAFF. CDR3 nucleotides: TGTGCCAGCAGCTTAACCTCTCTAACAGGTTATGGATCCGGAAGAAGGTTGAACACTGAAGCTTTCTTT.

This clone was detected only once. This chain links TRBV6-5 with TRBJ2-2; D unresolved. This CDR3 spans 14 amino acids. Germline V CDR1 and CDR2: MNHEY, SVGAGI. With 8 bases removed from V and 0 bases from J, the gap between germline ends came to 10 bases. The DNA for the CDR3 is TGTGCCAGCTTGCGAGAGACGAACACCGGGGAGCTGTTTTTT. Protein sequence: CASLRETNTGELFF.

The chain has TRBV6-1 and TRBJ1-6; no clear D. Germline V gene lookup returns CDR1 MNHNS and CDR2 SASEGT. The CDR3 covers 14 residues. V lost 0 bases to trimming and J lost 13 bases, with 13 bases between them. The CDR3 loop reads CASSEAIMGSPLHF. The CDR3 nucleotides are TGTGCCAGCAGTGAAGCTATTATGGGCTCCCCCCTCCACTTT.

The genes are TRBV19 and TRBJ2-6; no clear D. Germline CDR1 is LNHDA and CDR2 is SQIVND (reference sequence). Deletions cut 0 bases from V and 0 bases from J, with 9 bases between. The CDR3 loop spans 17 amino acids. The CDR3 here is CASSIEAVTSGANVLTF. The CDR3, as DNA: TGTGCCAGTAGTATAGAGGCGGTTACCTCTGGGGCCAACGTCCTGACTTTC.

This clone has just a few counts. The chain links TRBV19 to TRBJ1-5; D possibly corresponds to TRBD1 (5 bases). Germline V gene lookup returns CDR1 LNHDA and CDR2 SQIVND (reference sequence). The length of the CDR3 is 15 residues. V lost 4 bases to trimming and J lost 4 bases, with 14 bases between them. The CDR3: CASSTGGGMNQPQHF. The CDR3 region has the DNA TGTGCCAGTAGTACCGGGGGAGGGATGAATCAGCCCCAGCATTTT. The full variable domain, its missing parts supplied by reference TRBV19 and TRBJ1-5, is DGGITQSPKYLFRKEGQNVTLSCEQNLNHDAMYWYRQDPGQGLRLIYYSQIVNDFQKGDIAEGYSVSREKKESFPLTVTSAQKNPTAFYLCASSTGGGMNQPQHFGDGTRLSIL.

This chain joins TRBV19 and TRBJ1-2; tentatively, D is TRBD1 (5 bases). The CDR3 is made up of 15 amino acids. Germline loops: CDR1 LNHDA, CDR2 SQIVND (reference sequence). With 7 bases removed from V and 8 bases from J, the gap between germline ends came to 23 bases. The CDR3 sequence: CASNWRPGQTSGYTF. The CDR3 DNA reads as TGTGCCAGTAACTGGAGACCAGGGCAAACCAGCGGCTACACCTTC.

This chain connects TRBV10-2 to TRBJ2-1; TRBD1 matches 9 bases. The junction had 4 bases not matched to a gene; V was cut back by 6 bases and J by 13 bases. The CDR3 covers 11 residues. Looked up from germline, CDR1 is WSHSY and CDR2 is SAAADI. CDR3 DNA sequence: TGCGCCAGCAGCCGGGACAGGGAACAGTTCTTC. It specifies CASSRDREQFF.

The V gene is TRBV29-1, the J gene TRBJ1-2; TRBD1 is a possible D gene (6 bases). The V gene lost 4 bases and the J gene lost 6 bases, with 15 bases spanning the gap. The CDR3 has 13 amino acids. Germline lookup yields CDR1 SQVTM and CDR2 ANQGSEA. CDR3 DNA: TGCAGCGTTGCTTATACAGGGAAGGATGGCTACACCTTC. The encoded protein is CSVAYTGKDGYTF.

The rearrangement uses TRBV3-1 (or the pseudogene TRBV3-2) and TRBJ1-5; D is ambiguous. The ends were cut back, 3 bases at V and 1 base at J, with 4 bases in the middle. The CDR3 is 13 amino acids. The V gene's germline CDR1 is LGHDT and CDR2 YNNKEL (reference sequence). In DNA form, the CDR3 reads TGTGCCAGCAGCCAGGAGAGCAATCAGCCCCAGCATTTT. Protein sequence: CASSQESNQPQHF.

V is TRBV19 and J is TRBJ2-5; D not certain. Germline V gives CDR1 LNHDA, CDR2 SQIVND (reference sequence). Trimming cost V 1 base and J 4 bases, with 7 bases left between them. There are 13 residues in the CDR3. The CDR3 is CASSIATAETQYF. The DNA for the CDR3 is TGTGCCAGTAGTATAGCTACAGCAGAGACCCAGTACTTC.

The V gene is TRBV11-3, the J gene TRBJ2-1; tentatively, D is TRBD1 (6 bases). V shed 5 bases and J shed 5 bases, with 10 bases lying between them. Germline loops: CDR1 SGHNT, CDR2 YENEEA. The CDR3 spans 13 residues. The chain's CDR3 is CASSRRQDNEQFF. CDR3 in DNA: TGTGCCAGCAGCCGAAGACAGGACAATGAGCAGTTCTTC.